Below, 26 T cell receptor beta chains from the same sample are listed, as sequenced in a study of PD-1 blockade in classical Hodgkin lymphoma. All patients experienced relapse after autologous stem cell transplantation, and brentuximab vedotin exposure was variable. Method: immunoSEQ multiplex PCR; TCRdb's copy keeps in-frame clones and lacks some. The data contain tens of thousands of clones, 60% to 75% of them seen just once; the ten biggest clones take up roughly 3.1%. Material: peripheral blood mononuclear cells (PBMCs), obtained at baseline. The origin of the receptors is a human donor with classical Hodgkin lymphoma.

The gene calls are TRBV4-3 and TRBJ2-7; D not resolved. CDR1 is LGHNA, CDR2 YSLEER, per germline. V was trimmed by 4 bases and J by 5 bases, leaving 15 bases between them. The CDR3 has 14 amino acids. CDR3 sequence: CASSPSLNSNEQYF. The DNA of the CDR3 is TGCGCCAGCAGCCCGTCTTTGAATTCGAACGAGCAGTACTTC.

V usage is TRBV11-2 and J usage is TRBJ1-2, with 10 bases aligning to TRBD1. The ends lost 5 bases at V and 3 bases at J; junction bases unmatched: 6. This CDR3 is 15 amino acids long. The germline V gene encodes CDR1 SGHAT and CDR2 FQNNGV. The CDR3 DNA is TGTGCCAGCAGCCAGTGGACAGGGGGTGACTATGGCTACACCTTC. Translating gives CASSQWTGGDYGYTF.

This clone occurred a few times. The CDR3 DNA reads as TGCGCCAGCAGCCAACAACAGGGTCCCACTGAAGCTTTCTTT. Its protein is CASSQQQGPTEAFF. This chain joins TRBV4-1 and TRBJ1-1, with D perhaps TRBD1 (6 bases). Germline-derived CDR1 and CDR2 are MGHRA and YSYEKL. The CDR3 loop spans 14 amino acids. The V and J ends lost 2 bases and 4 bases respectively, with 11 bases between them.

The CDR3 region is CASSLDETYEAFF. The CDR3 nucleotides read TGTGCCAGCAGCTTAGACGAGACCTATGAAGCTTTCTTT. This chain uses TRBV7-9 with TRBJ1-1; D gene ambiguous. Trimming stripped 1 base from V and 7 bases from J, with 10 bases between. The germline V gene encodes CDR1 SEHNR and CDR2 FQNEAQ (reference sequence). There are 13 residues in the CDR3.

The chain recombines TRBV7-2 with TRBJ1-6; D possibly corresponds to TRBD1 (6 bases). Germline V gene sequence: CDR1 SGHTA, CDR2 FQGNSA. V gave up 6 bases and J gave up 3 bases, with 9 bases separating them. The CDR3 covers 14 residues. CDR3 sequence: CASSPTGYNSPLHF. CDR3 coding DNA: TGTGCCAGCAGTCCGACAGGCTATAATTCACCCCTCCACTTT.

The chain carries TRBV4-1 and TRBJ1-4, with a tentative D call TRBD1 (5 bases). The CDR3 covers 15 residues. Trimming took off 0 bases at V and 6 bases at J, with 11 bases between the two ends. Germline CDR1 and CDR2: MGHRA and YSYEKL. The DNA for the CDR3 is TGCGCCAGCAGCCAAGATCGGGGCTCGGATGAAAAACTGTTTTTT. Its translation: CASSQDRGSDEKLFF.

The chain has TRBV6-1 and TRBJ1-5, with a tentative D call TRBD1 (5 bases). The CDR3 contains 15 residues. Trimming took 2 bases from V and 4 from J, leaving 12 bases between them. CDR1 and CDR2 (germline): MNHNS, SASEGT. In nucleotides, the CDR3 is TGTGCCAGCAGTGAAACCGGGCGACAGAATCAGCCCCAGCATTTT. This encodes CASSETGRQNQPQHF.

This clone was detected a few times. The CDR3 DNA sequence: TGTGCCAGCAGCCTCGGGATCCATAATCAGCCCCAGCATTTT. This codes for CASSLGIHNQPQHF. The chain is built from TRBV5-6 and TRBJ1-5; D uncertain. Per the germline V gene, CDR1 is SGHDT and CDR2 is YYEEEE. CDR3 length: 14 residues. The V end lost 4 bases, the J end lost 4 bases, and 12 bases lay between the germline ends.

A word on this clone: Possible read error: a much larger clone is one base away. Other DNA sequences in this sample translate to the same CDR3. V is TRBV27 and J is TRBJ2-5, with D hard to call. Germline lookup yields CDR1 MNHEY and CDR2 SMNVEV (reference sequence). The CDR3 runs 11 residues. The DNA of the CDR3 is TGTGCCAGCAGGCACCAAGAAACCCAGTACTTC. Protein sequence: CASRHQETQYF.

This clone has a handful of counts. The rearrangement uses TRBV9 and TRBJ2-7; a weak D match, TRBD2 (6 bases). The ends were cut back, 4 bases at V and 3 bases at J, with 17 bases in the middle. The CDR3 has 15 residues. Germline V CDR1 and CDR2: SGDLS, YYNGEE. The CDR3 DNA reads as TGTGCCAGCAGCCCATCAAACGGGAGAATCTACGAGCAGTACTTC. This codes for CASSPSNGRIYEQYF.

This clone was seen only a few times. The chain recombines TRBV7-8 with TRBJ2-7; D gene ambiguous. Trimming pared 5 bases from V and 5 bases from J, leaving 10 bases between. The CDR3 totals 12 residues. Germline values: CDR1 SGHVS, CDR2 FQNEAQ. The CDR3 DNA sequence: TGTGCCAGCAGCCGACGACAAGACGAGCAGTACTTC. It specifies CASSRRQDEQYF.

The chain is built from TRBV27 and TRBJ1-3; D is undetermined. Trimming pared 6 bases from V and 0 bases from J, leaving 6 bases between. The V gene's germline CDR1 is MNHEY and CDR2 SMNVEV (reference sequence). The CDR3 contains 13 residues. CDR3 sequence reads: CASSQSSGNTIYF. As DNA, the CDR3 is TGTGCCAGCAGCCAAAGCTCTGGAAACACCATATATTTT.

This clone occurred a few times. The chain links TRBV27 to TRBJ1-2, with 7 bases aligning to TRBD1. Losses at the gene ends were 0 bases for V and 4 bases for J; bases not matched to a gene: 5. In germline, CDR1 is MNHEY, CDR2 SMNVEV (reference sequence). There are 15 residues in the CDR3. The CDR3 sequence is CASSLSGTAFYGYTF. In DNA, the CDR3 is TGTGCCAGCAGTTTATCAGGGACAGCTTTCTATGGCTACACCTTC.

The rearrangement uses TRBV7-2 and TRBJ1-1; D is undetermined. The CDR3 spans 11 residues. The V end was cut by 10 bases, the J end by 1 base, with 7 bases between. CDR1 is SGHTA and CDR2 is FQGNSA in the germline V gene. CDR3 loop: CANQENTEAFF. In DNA form, the CDR3 reads TGTGCCAACCAAGAGAACACTGAAGCTTTCTTT.

To note about this clone: This CDR3 is also generated by other DNA sequences in the sample. V is TRBV7-6 and J is TRBJ1-5; D is undetermined. With 3 bases removed from V and 4 bases from J, the gap between germline ends came to 7 bases. CDR1 is SGHVS, CDR2 FNYEAQ, per germline. This CDR3 has 13 amino acids. The CDR3 loop reads CASSLDRNQPQHF. The CDR3 DNA reads TGTGCCAGCAGCTTGGATCGGAATCAGCCCCAGCATTTT.

J is TRBJ1-1 and V is TRBV5-1, with 7 bases matching TRBD1. CDR1 SGHRS and CDR2 YFSETQ come from the germline V gene. The CDR3 sequence is 15 residues long. Losses at the gene ends were 2 bases for V and 1 base for J; bases not matched to a gene: 5. CDR3 in amino acids: CASSFNRGGNTEAFF. In nucleotides, the CDR3 is TGCGCCAGCAGCTTCAACAGGGGCGGGAACACTGAAGCTTTCTTT.

The J gene is TRBJ2-7, the V gene TRBV29-1; D tentatively reads TRBD1 or TRBD2 (6 bases each). The CDR3 has 12 amino acids. Germline-derived CDR1 and CDR2 are SQVTM and ANQGSEA. V lost 6 bases to trimming and J lost 2 bases, with 11 bases between them. CDR3 DNA sequence: TGCAGCGTCTGGAGGGGGACCTACGAGCAGTACTTC. Amino acids: CSVWRGTYEQYF.

The gene calls are TRBV28 and TRBJ1-2; D remains unclear. With 3 bases removed from V and 3 bases from J, the gap between germline ends came to 5 bases. The CDR3 runs to 12 residues. Germline V gives CDR1 MDHEN, CDR2 SYDVKM. The CDR3 coding sequence is TGTGCCAGCAGTTTGCTTGACTATGGCTACACCTTC. Translating it yields CASSLLDYGYTF.

This clone was detected once. This chain links TRBV10-3 with TRBJ1-3; 7 positions agree with TRBD1. This CDR3 comprises 15 residues. Germline-derived CDR1 and CDR2 are ENHRY and SYGVKD. The V and J ends lost 2 bases and 4 bases, in that order; junction bases with no gene match: 5. The CDR3 here is CAISEETGAGNTIYF. DNA for the CDR3: TGTGCCATCAGTGAGGAAACAGGGGCAGGAAACACCATATATTTT.

Within the sample, this clone is medium-sized. V usage is TRBV27 and J usage is TRBJ1-2; TRBD1 matches 7 bases. CDR1 is MNHEY and CDR2 is SMNVEV in the germline V gene (reference sequence). This CDR3 has 13 amino acids. V gave up 6 bases and J gave up 8 bases; unmatched junction bases: 9. CDR3 DNA sequence: TGTGCCAGCAGCCCTTTGACAGGGCGAGGCTACACCTTC. Translating gives CASSPLTGRGYTF.

The chain employs TRBV7-2 and TRBJ1-1; TRBD1 matches at 11 bases. This CDR3 comprises 13 residues. Germline assignment: CDR1 SGHTA and CDR2 FQGNSA. Trimming at V came to 2 bases and at J to 10 bases, leaving 3 bases not matched to a gene. Written as DNA, the CDR3 is TGTGCCAGCAGCTTATCTGGGACAGGGGGAGCTTTCTTT. As protein: CASSLSGTGGAFF.

The V gene is TRBV6-5, the J gene TRBJ2-7; a possible D gene is TRBD1 (6 bases). The CDR3 is made up of 11 amino acids. CDR1 is MNHEY and CDR2 is SVGAGI in the germline V gene. With 10 bases removed from V and 2 bases from J, the gap between germline ends came to 9 bases. CDR3 nucleotide sequence: TGTGCCATCAGGGGACCCTACGAGCAGTACTTC. This encodes CAIRGPYEQYF.

This clone appeared a few times. V usage is TRBV9 and J usage is TRBJ1-4, with 9 positions matching TRBD1. V lost 3 bases and J lost 3; bases outside the gene matches: 9. CDR1 is SGDLS and CDR2 is YYNGEE in the germline V gene. CDR3 length equals 17 residues. CDR3: CASSADGQGKANEKLFF. CDR3 sequence (DNA): TGTGCCAGCAGCGCGGATGGACAGGGGAAGGCTAATGAAAAACTGTTTTTT.

This clone rates as medium-sized. The chain couples TRBV29-1 to TRBJ2-3; TRBD2 agrees at 10 bases. CDR1 and CDR2 (germline): SQVTM, ANQGSEA. CDR3 length: 16 amino acids. Trimming at V came to 4 bases and at J to 5 bases, leaving 12 bases not matched to a gene. CDR3 sequence (DNA): TGCAGCGTTGTGTCGGCTAGCGGGGGACCAGGAGATACGCAGTATTTT. It translates to CSVVSASGGPGDTQYF.

This rearrangement joins TRBV6-4 to TRBJ1-2, with TRBD1 matching over 11 bases. CDR3 length equals 14 residues. The V gene's germline CDR1 is MRHNA and CDR2 SNTAGT. The V segment lost 3 bases and the J segment 3 bases; nucleotides outside the gene matches: 0. The CDR3 bases are TGTGCCAGCAGTGAGGGACAGGGGGACTATGGCTACACCTTC. It is translated as CASSEGQGDYGYTF.

The chain is built from TRBV27 and TRBJ1-5; 7 bases map to TRBD1. Germline V gene data show CDR1 as MNHEY and CDR2 as SMNVEV (reference sequence). The length of the CDR3 is 14 residues. V lost 5 bases to trimming and J lost 3 bases; unmatched junction nucleotides: 4. CDR3 in DNA: TGTGCCAGCAGTCCAGGGACAGACAATCAGCCCCAGCATTTT. Encoded protein: CASSPGTDNQPQHF.